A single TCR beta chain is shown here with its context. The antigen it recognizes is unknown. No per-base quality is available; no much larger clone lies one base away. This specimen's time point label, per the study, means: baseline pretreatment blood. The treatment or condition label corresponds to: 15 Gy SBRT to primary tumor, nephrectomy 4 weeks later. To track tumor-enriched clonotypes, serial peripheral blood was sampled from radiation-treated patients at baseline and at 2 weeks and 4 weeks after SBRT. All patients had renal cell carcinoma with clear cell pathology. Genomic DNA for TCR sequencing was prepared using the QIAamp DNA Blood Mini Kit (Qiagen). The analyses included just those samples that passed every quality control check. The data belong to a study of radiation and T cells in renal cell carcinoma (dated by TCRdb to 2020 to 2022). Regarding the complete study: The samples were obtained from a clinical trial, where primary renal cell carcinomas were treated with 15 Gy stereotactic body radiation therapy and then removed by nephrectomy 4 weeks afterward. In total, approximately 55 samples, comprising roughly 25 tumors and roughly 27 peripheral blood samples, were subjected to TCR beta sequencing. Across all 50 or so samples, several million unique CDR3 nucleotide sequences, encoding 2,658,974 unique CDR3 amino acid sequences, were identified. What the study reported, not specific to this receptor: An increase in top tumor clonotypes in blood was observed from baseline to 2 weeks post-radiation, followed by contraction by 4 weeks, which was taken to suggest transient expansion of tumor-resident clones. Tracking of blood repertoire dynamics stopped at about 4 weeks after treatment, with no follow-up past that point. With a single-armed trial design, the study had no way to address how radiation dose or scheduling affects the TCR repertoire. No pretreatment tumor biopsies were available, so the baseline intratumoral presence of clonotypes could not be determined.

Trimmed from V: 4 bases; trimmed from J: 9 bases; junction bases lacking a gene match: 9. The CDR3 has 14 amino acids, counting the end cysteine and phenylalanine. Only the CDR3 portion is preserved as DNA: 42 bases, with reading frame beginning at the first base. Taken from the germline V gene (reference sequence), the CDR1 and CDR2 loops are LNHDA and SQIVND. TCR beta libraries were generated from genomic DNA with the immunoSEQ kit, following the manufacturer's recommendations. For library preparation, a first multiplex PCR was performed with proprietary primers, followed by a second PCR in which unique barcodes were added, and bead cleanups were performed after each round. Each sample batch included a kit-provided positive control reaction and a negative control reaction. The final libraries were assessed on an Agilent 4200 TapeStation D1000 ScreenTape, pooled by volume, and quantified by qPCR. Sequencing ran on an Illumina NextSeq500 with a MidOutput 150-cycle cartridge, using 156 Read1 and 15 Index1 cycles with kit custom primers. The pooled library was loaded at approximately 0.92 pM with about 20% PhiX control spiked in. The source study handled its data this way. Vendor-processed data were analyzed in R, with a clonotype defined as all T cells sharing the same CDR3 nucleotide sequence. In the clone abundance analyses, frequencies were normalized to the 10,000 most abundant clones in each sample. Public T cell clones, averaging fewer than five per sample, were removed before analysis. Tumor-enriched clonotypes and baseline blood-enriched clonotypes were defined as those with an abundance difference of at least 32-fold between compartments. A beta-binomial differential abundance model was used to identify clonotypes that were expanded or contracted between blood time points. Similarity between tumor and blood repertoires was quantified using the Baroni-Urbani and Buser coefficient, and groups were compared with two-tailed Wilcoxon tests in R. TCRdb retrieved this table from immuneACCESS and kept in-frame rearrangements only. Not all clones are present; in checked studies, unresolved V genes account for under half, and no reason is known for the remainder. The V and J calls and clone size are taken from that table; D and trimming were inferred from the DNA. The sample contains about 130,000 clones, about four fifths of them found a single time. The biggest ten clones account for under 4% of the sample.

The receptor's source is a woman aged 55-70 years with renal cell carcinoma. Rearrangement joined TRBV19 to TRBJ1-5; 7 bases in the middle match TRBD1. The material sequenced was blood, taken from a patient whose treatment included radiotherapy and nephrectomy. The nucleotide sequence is TGTGCCAGTAGTACCCCAGGGGGGCGTTGGCCCCAGCATTTT. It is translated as CASSTPGGRWPQHF.